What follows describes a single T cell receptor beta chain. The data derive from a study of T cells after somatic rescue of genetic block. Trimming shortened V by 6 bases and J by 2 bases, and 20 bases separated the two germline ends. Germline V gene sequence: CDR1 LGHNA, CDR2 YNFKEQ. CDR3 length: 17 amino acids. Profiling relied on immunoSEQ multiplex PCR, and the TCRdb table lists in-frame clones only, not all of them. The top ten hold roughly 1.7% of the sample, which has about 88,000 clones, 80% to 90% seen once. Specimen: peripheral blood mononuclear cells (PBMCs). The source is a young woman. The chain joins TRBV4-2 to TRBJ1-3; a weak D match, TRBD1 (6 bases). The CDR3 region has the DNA TGTGCCAGCAGTCAGCCCTCGGGGGCCCAGGCTGGAAACACCATATATTTT. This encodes CASSQPSGAQAGNTIYF.